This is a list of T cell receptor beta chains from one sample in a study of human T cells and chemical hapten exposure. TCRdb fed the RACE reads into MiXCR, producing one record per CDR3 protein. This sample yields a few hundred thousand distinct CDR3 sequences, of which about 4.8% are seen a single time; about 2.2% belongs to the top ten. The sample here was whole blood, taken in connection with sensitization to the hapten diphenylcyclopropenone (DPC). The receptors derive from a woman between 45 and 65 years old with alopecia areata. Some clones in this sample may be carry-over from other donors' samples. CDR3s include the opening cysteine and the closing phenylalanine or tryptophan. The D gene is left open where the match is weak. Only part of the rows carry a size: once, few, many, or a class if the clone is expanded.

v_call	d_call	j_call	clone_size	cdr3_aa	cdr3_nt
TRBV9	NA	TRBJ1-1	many	CASSARGPQGAEAFF	TGTGCCAGCAGCGCCCGAGGGCCCCAGGGCGCTGAAGCTTTCTTT
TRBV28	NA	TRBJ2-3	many	CASSPGQSRGTDTQYF	TGTGCCAGCAGTCCCGGACAGTCTCGGGGCACAGATACGCAGTATTTT
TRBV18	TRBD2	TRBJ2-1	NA	CASSPLQRDYNEQFF	TGTGCCAGCTCACCCCTCCAGCGGGATTACAATGAGCAGTTCTTC
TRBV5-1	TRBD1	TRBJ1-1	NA	CASSKDRLGTEAFF	TGCGCCAGCAGCAAGGACAGGCTGGGGACTGAAGCTTTCTTT
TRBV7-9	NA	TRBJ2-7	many	CASSLGGGGGQATYEQYF	TGTGCCAGCAGCTTAGGAGGTGGGGGAGGACAGGCTACCTACGAGCAGTACTTC
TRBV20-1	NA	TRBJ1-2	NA	CSAIVGPANYGYTF	TGCAGTGCTATAGTAGGGCCTGCTAACTATGGCTACACCTTC
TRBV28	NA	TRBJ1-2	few	CASSLAQRRGSYGYTF	TGTGCCAGCAGCCTCGCCCAGCGGCGGGGGTCCTATGGCTACACCTTC
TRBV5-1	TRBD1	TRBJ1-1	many	CASSHRDRGDTEAFF	TGCGCCAGCAGTCACCGGGACAGGGGAGACACTGAAGCTTTCTTT
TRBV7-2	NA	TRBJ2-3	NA	CASSLGARTDTQYF	TGTGCCAGCAGCTTAGGGGCGCGCACAGATACGCAGTATTTT
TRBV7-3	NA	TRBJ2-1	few	CASSLEDRSEQFF	TGTGCCAGCAGCTTAGAGGACAGATCCGAGCAGTTCTTC
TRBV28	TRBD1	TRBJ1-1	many	CASNQDRGEAFF	TGTGCCAGCAACCAAGACAGGGGTGAAGCTTTCTTT
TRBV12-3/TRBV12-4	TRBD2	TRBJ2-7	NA	CASRRPRSAGASHEQYF	TGTGCCAGCAGGAGGCCCAGGTCGGCGGGAGCTTCCCACGAGCAGTACTTC
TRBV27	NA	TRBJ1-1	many	CASRGAGRTEAFF	TGTGCCAGCAGGGGAGCAGGGCGCACTGAAGCTTTCTTT
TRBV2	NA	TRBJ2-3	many	CASRGRTADTQYF	TGTGCCAGCAGGGGCCGTACGGCAGATACGCAGTATTTT
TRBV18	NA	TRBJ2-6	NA	CASSHPGNGANVLTF	TGTGCCAGCTCCCACCCGGGGAATGGGGCCAACGTCCTGACTTTC
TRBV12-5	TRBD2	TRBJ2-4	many	CASADLSGRKNIQYF	TGTGCTAGTGCCGACCTTAGCGGGCGGAAAAACATTCAGTACTTC
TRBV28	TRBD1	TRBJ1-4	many	CASSLGAGGLNEKLFF	TGTGCCAGCAGTTTAGGGGCAGGGGGTCTTAATGAAAAACTGTTTTTT
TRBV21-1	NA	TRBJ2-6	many	CASSKALGSGANVLTF	TGTGCCAGCAGCAAAGCCTTGGGGTCAGGGGCCAACGTCCTGACTTTC
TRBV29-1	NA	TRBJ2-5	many	CSVERAFQETQYF	TGCAGCGTTGAAAGAGCCTTCCAAGAGACCCAGTACTTC
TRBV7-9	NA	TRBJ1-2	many	CASSLDRGEGYTF	TGTGCCAGCAGCTTAGATAGAGGGGAAGGCTACACCTTC
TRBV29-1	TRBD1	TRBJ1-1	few	CSGRGTGGKTNTEAFF	TGCAGCGGGCGGGGGACAGGGGGCAAAACGAACACTGAAGCTTTCTTT
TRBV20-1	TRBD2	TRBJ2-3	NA	CSAPTSGVTDTQYF	TGCAGTGCCCCGACTAGCGGGGTCACAGATACGCAGTATTTT
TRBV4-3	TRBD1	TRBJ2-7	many	CASSQGDRVGEQYF	TGCGCCAGCAGCCAAGGGGACAGGGTAGGCGAGCAGTACTTC
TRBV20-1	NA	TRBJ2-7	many	CSASQGFSSYEQYF	TGCAGTGCTAGTCAGGGTTTCAGCTCCTACGAGCAGTACTTC
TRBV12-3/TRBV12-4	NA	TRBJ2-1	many	CASSFAPLNEQFF	TGTGCCAGCAGTTTTGCACCGCTAAATGAGCAGTTCTTC
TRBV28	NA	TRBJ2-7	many	CASSSLTGLAVPYEQYF	TGTGCCAGCAGTTCACTCACAGGGCTAGCGGTCCCCTACGAGCAGTACTTC
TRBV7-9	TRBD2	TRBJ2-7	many	CASSPPGGRPYEQYF	TGTGCCAGCAGCCCCCCGGGGGGGCGACCCTACGAGCAGTACTTC
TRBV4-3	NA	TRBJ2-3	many	CASRNPGTDTQYF	TGCGCCAGCAGAAATCCGGGAACAGATACGCAGTATTTT
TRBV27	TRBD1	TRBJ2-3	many	CASRRQGGLGDTQYF	TGTGCCAGCAGACGACAGGGGGGCCTTGGGGATACGCAGTATTTT
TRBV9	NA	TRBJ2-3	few	CASCGTGVTDTQYF	TGTGCCAGCTGCGGGACGGGGGTTACAGATACGCAGTATTTT
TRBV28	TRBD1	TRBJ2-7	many	CAISTGNEQYF	TGTGCCATTTCGACAGGGAACGAGCAGTACTTC
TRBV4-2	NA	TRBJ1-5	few	CASSQAFGSNQPQHF	TGTGCCAGCAGCCAAGCCTTTGGTAGCAATCAGCCCCAGCATTTT
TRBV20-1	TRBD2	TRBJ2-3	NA	CSARLAGVSTDTQYF	TGCAGTGCTAGGCTAGCGGGAGTTAGCACAGATACGCAGTATTTT
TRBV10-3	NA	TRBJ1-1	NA	CAISESFQGTTEAFF	TGTGCCATCAGTGAGTCTTTTCAGGGTACAACTGAAGCTTTCTTT
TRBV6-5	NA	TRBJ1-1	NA	CASSYSVRTLQNTEAFF	TGTGCCAGCAGTTACTCGGTCAGGACCCTACAGAACACTGAAGCTTTCTTT
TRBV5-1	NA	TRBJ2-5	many	CASSLETGRQETQYF	TGCGCCAGCAGCTTGGAAACAGGACGCCAAGAGACCCAGTACTTC
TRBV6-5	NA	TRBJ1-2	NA	CASSGSDGNYGYTF	TGTGCCAGCAGTGGATCCGACGGGAACTATGGCTACACCTTC